Detailed here is one TCR beta chain. The antigen is unknown. This sample was taken from a study of CD8 T cells in ankylosing spondylitis. Study-wide points: A TCR beta motif of roughly eight highly homologous variants appeared characteristic of ankylosing spondylitis blood. The disease-linked clones had a CD8+ phenotype and low blood frequencies. The authors reported significant enrichment of disease-linked clones in matched ankylosing spondylitis synovial fluid. Several of the motif variants were reported before in synovial fluid and blood from reactive arthritis.

Construction of TCR beta libraries was performed using quantitative 5'-RACE with molecular barcodes. TCRdb reprocessed the 5' RACE reads with MiXCR, giving one entry per CDR3 protein. The repertoire includes around 480,000 distinct CDR3 sequences, about 15% of them detected once, and just over 1% sits in the top ten. Germline values: CDR1 MDHEN, CDR2 SYDVKM. The V gene end was trimmed by 4 bases and the J gene end by 8 bases; junction bases not matched to a gene: 12. This CDR3 has 16 amino acids. The gene calls are TRBV28 and TRBJ2-1; 9 bases align to TRBD2. Sequenced: blood, either unsorted or a sorted T cell fraction (not recorded which). The clonotype was recovered from a male donor with ankylosing spondylitis. The CDR3 region is CASSSFGGRALDEQFF. The CDR3 DNA is TGTGCCAGCAGTTCCTTCGGCGGGAGGGCCTTGGATGAGCAGTTCTTC.